This T cell receptor beta chain was identified during a study of blood T cell repertoires in COVID-19 (dated by TCRdb to the early 2020s). Notes on the research overall: Collaborator samples came from the United States, Italy and Spain and covered acute and convalescent phases of COVID-19. The repertoires were released in a freely available public database intended as a resource for research on the immune response to SARS-CoV-2. The prospective study material was composed of cDNA or gDNA derived from T cells, B-cell-depleted T cells, or PBMCs. Where HLA class I and class II types were available, the types were taken from metadata supplied by the sample provider, not from assay-based typing. Sample metadata almost always included a de-identified subject ID, COVID-19 status, age in years and sex. Samples came from the ongoing ImmuneRACE study (first 160 participants) plus 1,254 subjects from 6 global collaborators. The dataset comprised deeply sampled blood TCRbeta repertoires from subjects exposed to, actively infected with, or recovered from COVID-19.

TCRbeta CDR3 regions were amplified from genomic DNA by means of the immunoSEQ Assay, a bias-controlled multiplex PCR. Per the source publication's procedure: The number of nucleated cells in each sample was estimated from the amplification of reference gene primers within the assay. To quantify the absolute abundance of each unique TCRbeta CDR3 rearrangement, sequence reads were collapsed and filtered. Productive Simpson clonality was computed per sample as the square root of Simpson's diversity index over productive rearrangements. What TCRdb holds here is the immuneACCESS table cut down to in-frame rearrangements. Part of the clones is not present; checked against another copy, under half of the missing clones reflect an unresolved V gene, and the others are unexplained. V and J calls and clone size come straight from that table; D and trimming were deduced from the DNA. The sample profile shows under 250,000 clones; 92% of them were found once. 0.82% of the sample is in the top ten clones.

Study-level results and caveats: The quantity of clinical and demographic metadata differed by source and by participant and was supplied without curation.

In Seattle, one collaborating source enrolled patients while the infection was active and tracked those patients longitudinally over the course of disease. Each collaborating institution followed its own protocols to collect whole blood in K2EDTA tubes. For TCRbeta analysis, collaborators shipped samples as frozen whole blood, isolated PBMCs, or DNA extracted from either of those sample types. As regards this clone: What antigen it recognizes has not been identified. No much larger clone exists at a distance of one base, and base qualities are not known.

The sample taken for sequencing was peripheral blood. The TCR originated in a man in his sixties with COVID-19, enrolled during active disease.

The encoded CDR3 is CASSSRSAGKYF. In nucleotide form, the sequence is TGTGCCAGCAGCTCCCGGTCCGCCGGGAAATACTTC. The chain is assembled from TRBV12-3 or TRBV12-4 and TRBJ2-7; TRBD2 is possibly the D segment (5 matching bases). V sheds 6 bases and J sheds 13 bases, leaving 19 bases between their ends. The CDR3, cysteine through phenylalanine, is 12 amino acids long. The read is trimmed to its CDR3 DNA, 36 bases read in frame from base 1.